A single sample gave rise to the 4 T cell receptor beta chains below, sequenced in a study of blood T cell repertoires in COVID-19. TCRdb's copy holds only in-frame clones and misses some; the assay was immunoSEQ multiplex PCR. The sample holds around 220,000 clones, approximately 84% seen once. The sequencing sample was made of peripheral blood. The receptors stem from a man aged 40-49 years with active or convalescent COVID-19.

V usage is TRBV21-1 and J usage is TRBJ1-6; TRBD1 reflects the table's D call only, with no check against the DNA. TRBV21-1 is marked as a pseudogene. The CDR3 has 17 residues. The CDR3 loop is CASMPGPRSSYNSPLHF. In DNA, the CDR3 is TGTGCCAGCATGCCTGGGCCGAGAAGCTCCTATAATTCACCCCTCCACTTT.

This chain connects TRBV3-1 (or the pseudogene TRBV3-2) to TRBJ2-2; D call uncertain. There are 16 residues in the CDR3. Trimming pared 2 bases from V and 3 bases from J, leaving 13 bases between. Germline CDR1 and CDR2: LGHDT and YNNKEL (reference sequence). The CDR3 sequence is CASSQQRSLDTGELFF. CDR3 sequence (DNA): TGTGCCAGCAGCCAACAGAGGTCTTTGGACACCGGGGAGCTGTTTTTT.

The CDR3 spells CASSRGFTSYEQYF. The CDR3, as DNA: TGTGCCAGCTCTCGGGGGTTTACCTCCTACGAGCAGTACTTC. The chain uses TRBV18 and TRBJ2-7, with a possible D match to TRBD2 (6 bases). V lost 6 bases, J lost 0 bases, and 12 bases lay in between. Germline values: CDR1 KGHSH, CDR2 LQKENI. This CDR3 has 14 residues.

The chain has TRBV7-9 and TRBJ2-2; maybe TRBD1 (6 bases). Trimming stripped 7 bases from V and 6 bases from J, with 21 bases between. CDR3 length: 16 amino acids. Germline V gene lookup returns CDR1 SEHNR and CDR2 FQNEAQ (reference sequence). The CDR3 DNA reads TGTGCCAGCAACCCGACAGGTTTGGAAAATGCCGGGGAGCTGTTTTTT. It is translated as CASNPTGLENAGELFF. Full variable domain (rest looked up from reference TRBV7-9 and TRBJ2-2): DTGVSQNPRHKITKRGQNVTFRCDPISEHNRLYWYRQTLGQGPEFLTYFQNEAQLEKSRLLSDRFSAERPKGSFSTLEIQRTEQGDSAMYLCASNPTGLENAGELFFGEGSRLTVL.